This is a list of T cell receptor beta chains from one sample in a study of blood T cell repertoires in COVID-19. Assay used: immunoSEQ multiplex PCR; TCRdb lists only in-frame clones, some missing. The sample yields around 69,000 clones, 80% to 85% seen once. The sample was peripheral blood. The origin of the receptors is a woman aged 55-69 years with acute or convalescent COVID-19. The CDR3 runs from the conserved cysteine through the conserved F or W.

TRBV5-5,TRBJ2-2,CASDWTGQNAGELFF
TRBV7-3,TRBJ1-3,CASSPSFGNTIYF
TRBV12-3/TRBV12-4,TRBJ1-5,CASSSTGGQPQHF
TRBV29-1,TRBJ1-5,CSGPYQGVEPQHF
TRBV10-3,TRBJ1-3,CAISTGADGNTIYF
TRBV12-1,TRBJ1-6,CASSAGQGNSPLHF
TRBV9,TRBJ2-5,CASSATGQQETQYF
TRBV2,TRBJ1-5,CASCEAEGNQPQHF
TRBV6-5,TRBJ1-5,CASKRQGDNQPQHF
TRBV14,TRBJ1-2,CASSQLAWGRDYGYTF
TRBV4-2,TRBJ2-1,CASSQELAGGWDEQFF
TRBV6-1,TRBJ1-2,CASSEALGYTF
TRBV2,TRBJ2-7,CASSEETINPQYF
TRBV7-8,TRBJ1-1,CASSPQGAYTEAFF
TRBV7-2,TRBJ2-7,CASSSRLQGNEQYF
TRBV5-1,TRBJ1-6,CANPRDGGLCSYNSPLHF
TRBV2,TRBJ2-1,CASSGAGQGFNEQFF
TRBV11-2,TRBJ1-3,CASRPGRAGNTIYF
TRBV6-5,TRBJ2-7,CASSHGQGRSYEQYF
TRBV6-2/TRBV6-3,TRBJ1-3,CASSYYSPVPSGNTIYF
TRBV5-1,TRBJ1-5,CASSLGPDLSGGNQPQHF
TRBV30,TRBJ1-5,CACTTGGGQPQHF
TRBV2,TRBJ2-3,CASSDGLLTDTQYF
TRBV1,TRBJ2-3,CTSRNGTSGTDTQYF